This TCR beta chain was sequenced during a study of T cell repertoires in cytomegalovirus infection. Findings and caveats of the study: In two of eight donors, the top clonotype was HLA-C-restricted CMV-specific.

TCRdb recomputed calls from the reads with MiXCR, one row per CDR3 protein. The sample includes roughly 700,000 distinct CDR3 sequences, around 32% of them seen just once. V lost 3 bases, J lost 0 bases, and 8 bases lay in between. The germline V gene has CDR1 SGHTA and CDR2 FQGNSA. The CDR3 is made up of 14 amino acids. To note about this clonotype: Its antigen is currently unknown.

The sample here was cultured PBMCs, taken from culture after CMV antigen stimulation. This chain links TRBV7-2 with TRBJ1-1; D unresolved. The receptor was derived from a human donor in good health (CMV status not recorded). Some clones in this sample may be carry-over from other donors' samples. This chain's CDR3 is CASSFDPMNTEAFF. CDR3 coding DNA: TGTGCCAGCAGCTTTGACCCCATGAACACTGAAGCTTTCTTT. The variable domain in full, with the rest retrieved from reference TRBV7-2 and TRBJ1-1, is GAGVSQSPSNKVTEKGKDVELRCDPISGHTALYWYRQSLGQGLEFLIYFQGNSAPDKSGLPSDRFSAERTGGSVSTLTIQRTQQEDSAVYLCASSFDPMNTEAFFGQGTRLTVV.